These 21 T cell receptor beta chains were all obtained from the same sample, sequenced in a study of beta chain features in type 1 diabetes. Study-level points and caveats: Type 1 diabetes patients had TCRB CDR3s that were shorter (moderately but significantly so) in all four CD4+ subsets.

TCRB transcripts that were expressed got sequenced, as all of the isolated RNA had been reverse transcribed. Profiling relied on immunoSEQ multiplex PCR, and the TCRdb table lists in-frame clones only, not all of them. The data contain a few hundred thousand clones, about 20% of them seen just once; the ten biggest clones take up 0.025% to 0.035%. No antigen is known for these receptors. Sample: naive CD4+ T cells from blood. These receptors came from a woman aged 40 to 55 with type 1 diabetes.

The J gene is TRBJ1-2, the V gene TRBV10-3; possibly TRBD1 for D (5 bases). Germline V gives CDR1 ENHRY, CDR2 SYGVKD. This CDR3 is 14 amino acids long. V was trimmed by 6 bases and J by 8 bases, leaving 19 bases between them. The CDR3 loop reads CAISRDGGLEGYTF. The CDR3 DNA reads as TGTGCCATCAGCCGGGACGGGGGATTGGAAGGCTACACCTTC.

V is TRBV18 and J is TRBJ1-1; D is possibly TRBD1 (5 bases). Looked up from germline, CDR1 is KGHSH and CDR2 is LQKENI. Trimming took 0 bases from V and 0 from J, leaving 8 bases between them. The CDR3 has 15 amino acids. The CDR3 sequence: CASSPPAGMNTEAFF. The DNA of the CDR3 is TGTGCCAGCTCACCACCGGCAGGGATGAACACTGAAGCTTTCTTT.

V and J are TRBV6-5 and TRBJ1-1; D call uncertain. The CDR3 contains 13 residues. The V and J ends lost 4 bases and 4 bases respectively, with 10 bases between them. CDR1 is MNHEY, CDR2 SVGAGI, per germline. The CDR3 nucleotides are TGTGCCAGCAGTTCCGCCCGGAGCACTGAAGCTTTCTTT. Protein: CASSSARSTEAFF.

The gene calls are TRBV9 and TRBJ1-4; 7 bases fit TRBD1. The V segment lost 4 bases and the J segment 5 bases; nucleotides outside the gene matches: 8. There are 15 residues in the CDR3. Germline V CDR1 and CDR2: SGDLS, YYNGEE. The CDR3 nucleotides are TGTGCCAGCAGCTCGACAGGGAACGAAAATGAAAAACTGTTTTTT. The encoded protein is CASSSTGNENEKLFF.

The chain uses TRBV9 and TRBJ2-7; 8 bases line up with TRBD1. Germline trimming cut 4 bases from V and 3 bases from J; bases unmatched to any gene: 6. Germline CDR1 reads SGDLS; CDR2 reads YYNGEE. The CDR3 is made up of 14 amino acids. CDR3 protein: CASSRQGNLYEQYF. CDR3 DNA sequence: TGTGCCAGCAGCAGACAGGGGAACCTCTACGAGCAGTACTTC. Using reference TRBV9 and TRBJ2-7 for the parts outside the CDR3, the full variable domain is DSGVTQTPKHLITATGQRVTLRCSPRSGDLSVYWYQQSLDQGLQFLIQYYNGEERAKGNILERFSAQQFPDLHSELNLSSLELGDSALYFCASSRQGNLYEQYFGPGTRLTVT.

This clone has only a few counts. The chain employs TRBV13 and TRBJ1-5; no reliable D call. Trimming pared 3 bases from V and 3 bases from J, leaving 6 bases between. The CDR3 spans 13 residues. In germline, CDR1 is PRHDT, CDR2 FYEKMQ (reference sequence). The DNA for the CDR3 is TGTGCCAGCAGCTTTCAGGCCAATCAGCCCCAGCATTTT. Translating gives CASSFQANQPQHF.

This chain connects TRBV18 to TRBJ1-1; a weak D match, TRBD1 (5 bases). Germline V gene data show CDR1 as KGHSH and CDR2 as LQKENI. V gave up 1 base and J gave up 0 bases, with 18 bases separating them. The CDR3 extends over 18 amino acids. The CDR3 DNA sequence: TGTGCCAGCTCACCACTTGGGCAGGGAGGCGCGATGAACACTGAAGCTTTCTTT. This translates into CASSPLGQGGAMNTEAFF.

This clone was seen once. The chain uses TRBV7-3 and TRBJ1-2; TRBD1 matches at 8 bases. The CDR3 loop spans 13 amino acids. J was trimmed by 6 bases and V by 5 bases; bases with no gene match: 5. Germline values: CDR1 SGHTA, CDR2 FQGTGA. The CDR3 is CASSATGGDGYTF. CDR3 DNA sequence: TGTGCCAGCAGCGCCACAGGGGGAGATGGCTACACCTTC.

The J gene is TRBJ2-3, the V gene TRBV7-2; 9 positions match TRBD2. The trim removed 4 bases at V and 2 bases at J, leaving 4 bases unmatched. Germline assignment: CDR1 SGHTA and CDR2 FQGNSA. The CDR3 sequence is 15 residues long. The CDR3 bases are TGTGCCAGCAGCTCAGGGACTAGCCACACAGATACGCAGTATTTT. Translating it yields CASSSGTSHTDTQYF.

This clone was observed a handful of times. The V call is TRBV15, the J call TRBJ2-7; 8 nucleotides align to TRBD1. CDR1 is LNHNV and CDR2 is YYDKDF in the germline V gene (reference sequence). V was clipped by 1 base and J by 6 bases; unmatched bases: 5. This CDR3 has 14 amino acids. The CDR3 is CATSRGGQGAEQYF. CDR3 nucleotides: TGTGCCACCAGCAGAGGCGGACAGGGAGCCGAGCAGTACTTC.

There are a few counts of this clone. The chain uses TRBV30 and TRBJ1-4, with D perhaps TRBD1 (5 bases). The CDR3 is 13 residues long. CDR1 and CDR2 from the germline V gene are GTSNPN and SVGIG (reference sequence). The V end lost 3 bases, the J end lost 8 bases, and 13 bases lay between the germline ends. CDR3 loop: CAWSGQGLEKLFF. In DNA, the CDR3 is TGTGCCTGGAGCGGGCAGGGATTGGAAAAACTGTTTTTT.

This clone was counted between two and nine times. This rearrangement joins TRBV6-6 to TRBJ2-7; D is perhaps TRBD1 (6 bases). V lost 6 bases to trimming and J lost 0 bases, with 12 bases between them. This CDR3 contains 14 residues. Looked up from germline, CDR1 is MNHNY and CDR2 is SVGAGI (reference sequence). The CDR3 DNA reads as TGTGCCAGCAGGCCACAGGGATTCTCCTACGAGCAGTACTTC. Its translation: CASRPQGFSYEQYF.

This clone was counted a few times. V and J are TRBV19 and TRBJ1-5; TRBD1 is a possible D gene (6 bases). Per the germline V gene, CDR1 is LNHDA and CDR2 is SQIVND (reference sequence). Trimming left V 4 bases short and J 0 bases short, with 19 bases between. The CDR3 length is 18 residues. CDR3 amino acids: CASSTAGALAYSNQPQHF. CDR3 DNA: TGTGCCAGTAGTACTGCGGGGGCCCTGGCGTATAGCAATCAGCCCCAGCATTTT.

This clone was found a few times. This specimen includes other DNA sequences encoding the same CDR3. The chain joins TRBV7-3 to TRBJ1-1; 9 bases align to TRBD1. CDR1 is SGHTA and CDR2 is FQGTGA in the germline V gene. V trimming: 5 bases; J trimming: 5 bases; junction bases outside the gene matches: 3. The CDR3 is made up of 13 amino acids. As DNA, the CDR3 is TGTGCCAGCAGCCTCGGACAGGGGACTGAAGCTTTCTTT. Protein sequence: CASSLGQGTEAFF. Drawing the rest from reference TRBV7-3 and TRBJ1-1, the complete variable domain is GAGVSQTPSNKVTEKGKYVELRCDPISGHTALYWYRQSLGQGPEFLIYFQGTGAADDSGLPNDRFFAVRPEGSVSTLKIQRTERGDSAVYLCASSLGQGTEAFFGQGTRLTVV.

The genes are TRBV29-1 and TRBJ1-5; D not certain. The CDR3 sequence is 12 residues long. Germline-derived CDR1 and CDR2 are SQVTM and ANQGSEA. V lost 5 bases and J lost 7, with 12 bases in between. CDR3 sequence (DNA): TGCAGCGTTCGGGAGGCGAACCAGCCCCAGCATTTT. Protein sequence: CSVREANQPQHF.

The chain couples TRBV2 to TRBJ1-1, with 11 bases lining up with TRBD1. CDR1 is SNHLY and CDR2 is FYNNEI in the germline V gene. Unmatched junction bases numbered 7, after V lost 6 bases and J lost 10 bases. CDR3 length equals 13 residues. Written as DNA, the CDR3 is TGTGCCAGCAGCACCGGACAGGGGGCTTCAGCTTTCTTT. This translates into CASSTGQGASAFF.

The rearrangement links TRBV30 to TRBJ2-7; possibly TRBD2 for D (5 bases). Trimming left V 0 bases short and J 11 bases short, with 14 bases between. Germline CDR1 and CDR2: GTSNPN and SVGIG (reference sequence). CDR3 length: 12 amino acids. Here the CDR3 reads CAWSVSPGEKYF. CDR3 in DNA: TGTGCCTGGAGTGTATCCCCCGGGGAGAAGTACTTC.

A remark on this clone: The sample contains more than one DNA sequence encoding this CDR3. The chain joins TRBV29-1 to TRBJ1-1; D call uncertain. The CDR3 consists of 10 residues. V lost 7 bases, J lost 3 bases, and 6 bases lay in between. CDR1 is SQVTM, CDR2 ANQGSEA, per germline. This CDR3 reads CSARDTEAFF. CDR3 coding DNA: TGCAGCGCCCGCGACACTGAAGCTTTCTTT.

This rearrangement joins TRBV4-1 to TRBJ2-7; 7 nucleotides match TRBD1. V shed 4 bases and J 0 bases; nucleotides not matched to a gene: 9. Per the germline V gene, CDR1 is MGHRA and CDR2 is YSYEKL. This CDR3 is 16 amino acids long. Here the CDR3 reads CASSRTPGQSSYEQYF. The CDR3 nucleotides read TGCGCCAGCAGCCGAACCCCGGGACAGAGCTCCTACGAGCAGTACTTC.

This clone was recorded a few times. The CDR3 sequence is CASSLGTSGDTQYF. DNA for the CDR3: TGTGCCAGCAGCCTCGGGACTAGCGGAGATACGCAGTATTTT. The genes are TRBV9 and TRBJ2-3; 11 bases agree with TRBD2. V shed 4 bases and J 5 bases; nucleotides not matched to a gene: 3. CDR1 SGDLS and CDR2 YYNGEE come from the germline V gene. The CDR3 is 14 amino acids.

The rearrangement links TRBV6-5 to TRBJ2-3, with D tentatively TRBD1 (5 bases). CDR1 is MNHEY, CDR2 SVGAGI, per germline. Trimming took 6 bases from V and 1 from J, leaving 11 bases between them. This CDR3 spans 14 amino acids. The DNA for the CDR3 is TGTGCCAGCAGCATCGAAGGGGGCACAGATACGCAGTATTTT. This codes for CASSIEGGTDTQYF.